One sample yielded the 22 T cell receptor beta chains listed below, sequenced in a study of shared clonotypes between healthy human individuals. The data were produced by immunoSEQ multiplex PCR, yet TCRdb's version contains in-frame clones alone and is incomplete. The data hold approximately 350,000 clones, with roughly 70% observed a single time. Sequenced sample: memory CD4+ T cells sorted from blood. Described subset: CD45RA-negative fraction. Receptors were obtained from a man aged 25 to 40 in good health.

The V gene is TRBV7-2, the J gene TRBJ2-3, with 7 positions matching TRBD2. The length of the CDR3 is 13 residues. V was clipped by 3 bases and J by 11 bases; unmatched bases: 8. Germline assignment: CDR1 SGHTA and CDR2 FQGNSA. CDR3 in amino acids: CASSFGEGWGQYF. The CDR3 DNA sequence: TGTGCCAGCAGCTTCGGGGAGGGGTGGGGGCAGTATTTT.

The rearrangement uses TRBV5-1 and TRBJ2-7, with 11 bases aligning to TRBD1. J lost 2 bases, V lost 2 bases, and 3 bases had no gene match. The CDR3 is made up of 15 amino acids. Looked up from germline, CDR1 is SGHRS and CDR2 is YFSETQ. The CDR3 here is CASSFMGQGAYEQYF. CDR3 nucleotide sequence: TGCGCCAGCAGCTTTATGGGACAGGGGGCCTACGAGCAGTACTTC.

Regarding this clone: This sample also contains other DNA sequences that code for the same CDR3. This chain connects TRBV5-1 to TRBJ2-5; no definite D call. Germline-derived CDR1 and CDR2 are SGHRS and YFSETQ. The CDR3 totals 12 residues. Trimming stripped 6 bases from V and 0 bases from J, with 6 bases between. CDR3 sequence (DNA): TGCGCCAGCACCCAAAACCAAGAGACCCAGTACTTC. It yields the protein CASTQNQETQYF.

This chain links TRBV30 with TRBJ2-2; 11 nucleotides align to TRBD2. Germline V lookup: CDR1 GTSNPN, CDR2 SVGIG (reference sequence). CDR3 length equals 17 residues. After removal of 0 bases from V and 7 bases from J, the junction contained 10 bases not matched to a gene. CDR3 in amino acids: CAWSVASGRIRSGELFF. Written as DNA, the CDR3 is TGTGCCTGGAGTGTCGCTAGCGGGAGGATTCGGAGCGGGGAGCTGTTTTTT. Supplemented by reference TRBV30 and TRBJ2-2, the full variable domain reads SQTIHQWPATLVQPVGSPLSLECTVEGTSNPNLYWYRQAAGRGLQLLFYSVGIGQISSEVPQNLSASRPQDRQFILSSKKLLLSDSGFYLCAWSVASGRIRSGELFFGEGSRLTVL.

V gene TRBV25-1 combines with J gene TRBJ2-1, with 9 positions matching TRBD1. CDR1 and CDR2 from the germline V gene are MGHDK and SYGVNS. V lost 4 bases and J lost 8; bases outside the gene matches: 6. The CDR3 loop spans 14 amino acids. CDR3 nucleotides: TGTGCCAGCAGTGCACAGGGGGCGTGGGATGAGCAGTTCTTC. Its translation: CASSAQGAWDEQFF. The entire variable domain, with the rest obtained from reference TRBV25-1 and TRBJ2-1, is as follows: EADIYQTPRYLVIGTGKKITLECSQTMGHDKMYWYQQDPGMELHLIHYSYGVNSTEKGDLSSESTVSRIRTEHFPLTLESARPSHTSQYLCASSAQGAWDEQFFGPGTRLTVL.

The chain joins TRBV28 to TRBJ2-7; 7 bases map to TRBD1. The V segment lost 5 bases and the J segment 3 bases; nucleotides outside the gene matches: 13. CDR1 is MDHEN and CDR2 is SYDVKM in the germline V gene. The CDR3 spans 16 residues. The CDR3 DNA follows: TGTGCCAGCAGTCGACAAGGGGGCGCTGGGTTCTACGAGCAGTACTTC. It encodes CASSRQGGAGFYEQYF.

The rearrangement links TRBV5-1 to TRBJ2-5, with TRBD2 identical over 8 bases. The CDR3 is 14 amino acids. CDR1 and CDR2 (germline): SGHRS, YFSETQ. Trimming took 4 bases from V and 5 from J; bases not matched to a gene: 7. The CDR3 region is CASSPGTRPETQYF. The CDR3 region has the DNA TGCGCCAGCAGCCCAGGGACTAGGCCGGAGACCCAGTACTTC.

With regard to this clone: This sample includes further DNA sequences coding for the same CDR3. This chain links TRBV5-1 with TRBJ2-1; the match to TRBD2 covers 9 bases. The CDR3 contains 13 residues. Germline V lookup: CDR1 SGHRS, CDR2 YFSETQ. The V gene end was trimmed by 8 bases and the J gene end by 0 bases; junction bases not matched to a gene: 0. CDR3 amino acids: CASSGSSYNEQFF. CDR3 nucleotide sequence: TGCGCCAGTAGCGGGAGCTCCTACAATGAGCAGTTCTTC.

A note on this clone: Germline is not matched at one junction end, which may reflect a read error. The CDR3 bases are TGTGCCAGCAGTCGGCCCGGTAATCGGCCCCAGCATTTT. Encoded protein: CASSRPGNRPQHF. The gene calls are TRBV28 and TRBJ1-5; no clear D gene. The V gene's germline CDR1 is MDHEN and CDR2 SYDVKM. The CDR3 spans 13 residues.

The chain couples TRBV7-8 to TRBJ1-4, with TRBD1 identical over 8 bases. Germline V gene lookup returns CDR1 SGHVS and CDR2 FQNEAQ. The ends lost 4 bases at V and 8 bases at J; junction bases unmatched: 18. This CDR3 is 18 amino acids long. CDR3: CASSWSRDRGDFGEKLFF. The CDR3 nucleotides are TGTGCCAGCAGCTGGAGTCGCGACAGGGGAGATTTTGGAGAAAAACTGTTTTTT.

The chain is built from TRBV6-1 and TRBJ2-5; no firm D call. Trimming stripped 6 bases from V and 8 bases from J, with 19 bases between. The CDR3 covers 14 residues. Germline V gene sequence: CDR1 MNHNS, CDR2 SASEGT. Here the CDR3 reads CASRPDPQVSTQYF. The CDR3 DNA follows: TGTGCCAGCAGACCCGATCCCCAGGTTTCCACCCAGTACTTC.

The chain joins TRBV7-8 to TRBJ2-2; 8 nucleotides align to TRBD1. Germline V gene data show CDR1 as SGHVS and CDR2 as FQNEAQ. V lost 2 bases to trimming and J lost 1 base; unmatched junction nucleotides: 3. The CDR3 has 16 amino acids. The chain's CDR3 is CASSLSTGENTGELFF. The DNA of the CDR3 is TGTGCCAGCAGCTTATCGACAGGGGAGAACACCGGGGAGCTGTTTTTT.

J is TRBJ2-3 and V is TRBV21-1; the D call of TRBD2 is as the table states it, not checked on the DNA. TRBV21-1 is annotated as a pseudogene. This CDR3 is built from 17 residues. The chain's CDR3 is CASSKASTRGPTRTQYF. DNA of the CDR3: TGTGCCAGCAGCAAAGCCTCAACCAGAGGCCCAACGCGAACGCAGTATTTT.

This clone was found once. This chain joins TRBV18 and TRBJ2-7; TRBD2 is a possible D gene (6 bases). V was clipped by 4 bases and J by 5 bases, with 9 bases between them. Germline CDR1 KGHSH, CDR2 LQKENI. This CDR3 contains 12 residues. CDR3 in DNA: TGTGCCAGCTCACTCGGGACTGACGAGCAGTACTTC. Its translation is CASSLGTDEQYF.

About this clone: Other DNA variants within this sample encode the same CDR3. The rearrangement uses TRBV5-1 and TRBJ2-2, with D tentatively TRBD1 (5 bases). The germline CDR1 and CDR2 sequences are SGHRS and YFSETQ. CDR3 length: 16 residues. V gave up 1 base and J gave up 1 base, with 11 bases separating them. The DNA of the CDR3 is TGCGCCAGCAGCTTGTGGGGCGTGGGGAACACCGGGGAGCTGTTTTTT. Protein: CASSLWGVGNTGELFF.

The rearrangement joins TRBV10-3 to TRBJ2-1; 8 nucleotides match TRBD2. The V segment lost 8 bases and the J segment 7 bases; nucleotides outside the gene matches: 13. Per germline, CDR1 ENHRY and CDR2 SYGVKD. The CDR3 is made up of 15 amino acids. CDR3 region: CAIREGGTGTNEQFF. The CDR3 nucleotides read TGTGCCATCCGGGAGGGAGGCACCGGCACTAATGAGCAGTTCTTC.

J is TRBJ1-1 and V is TRBV7-6, with D perhaps matching TRBD1 (5 bases). Germline V gene data show CDR1 as SGHVS and CDR2 as FNYEAQ. CDR3 length: 14 amino acids. Trimming stripped 5 bases from V and 1 base from J, with 11 bases between. CDR3 in amino acids: CASSEGGANTEAFF. CDR3 DNA: TGTGCCAGCAGCGAGGGTGGGGCGAACACTGAAGCTTTCTTT.

The J gene is TRBJ1-2, the V gene TRBV18; D unclear. Between the trimmed V and J ends, which lost 3 bases and 2 bases, there was a span of 19 bases. The CDR3 has 17 amino acids. The germline gives CDR1 KGHSH, CDR2 LQKENI. CDR3 nucleotide sequence: TGTGCCAGCTCACCTGCCAGCAACCAAGATATAAACTATGGCTACACCTTC. It specifies CASSPASNQDINYGYTF.

The V and J genes are TRBV25-1 and TRBJ2-3, with D possibly being TRBD2 (6 bases). V lost 2 bases and J lost 0, with 12 bases in between. The CDR3 length is 16 residues. Germline V CDR1 and CDR2: MGHDK, SYGVNS. The CDR3 sequence is CASSEGVAASTDTQYF. CDR3 DNA: TGTGCCAGCAGTGAAGGAGTAGCGGCTAGCACAGATACGCAGTATTTT.

The V gene is TRBV15, the J gene TRBJ2-1; D perhaps matches TRBD2 (5 bases). Germline values: CDR1 LNHNV, CDR2 YYDKDF (reference sequence). Trimming removed 1 base at V and 0 bases at J, with 10 bases between. This CDR3 comprises 16 residues. CDR3 sequence (DNA): TGTGCCACCAGCAGAGGTTTAACTAGCTCCTACAATGAGCAGTTCTTC. This codes for CATSRGLTSSYNEQFF.

CDR3 region: CASSSLGGTHEQYF. The CDR3 region has the DNA TGTGCCAGCAGTTCCCTCGGGGGGACCCACGAGCAGTACTTC. The rearrangement links TRBV6-5 to TRBJ2-7, with 7 bases matching TRBD2. Trimming cost V 4 bases and J 5 bases; bases outside gene matches: 8. Per germline, CDR1 MNHEY and CDR2 SVGAGI. The CDR3 length is 14 residues.

This chain connects TRBV4-3 to TRBJ2-2; D remains unclear. Trimming shortened V by 2 bases and J by 4 bases, and 14 bases separated the two germline ends. CDR1 is LGHNA, CDR2 YSLEER, per germline. This CDR3 spans 16 amino acids. CDR3 loop: CASSQKQGRVTGELFF. The CDR3 DNA reads as TGCGCCAGCAGCCAAAAGCAAGGCCGGGTCACCGGGGAGCTGTTTTTT.